This TCR beta chain comes out of a study of blood T cell repertoires in COVID-19. The CDR3 is 15 residues long. With V trimmed by 4 bases and J by 3 bases, 2 bases remained unmatched. Germline V lookup: CDR1 LGHNA, CDR2 YSLEER. Source study methods: By means of reference gene primer amplification, nucleated cell counts were estimated. Generated by immunoSEQ multiplex PCR, the TCRdb table keeps only in-frame clones and is missing some. That table is the source of V, J and clone size, and D and trimming were worked out from the DNA. The sample records some 180,000 clones, roughly 82% being singletons. The receptor was isolated from a woman in her fifties or sixties with acute COVID-19. The sample comprised PBMCs or T cells enriched from blood (not recorded which). This sequence joins TRBV4-3 and TRBJ2-5, with 13 bases matching TRBD2. DNA for the CDR3: TGCGCCAGCAGCCTACTAGCGGGAGGGGAAGAGACCCAGTACTTC. It yields the protein CASSLLAGGEETQYF.